Listed below are T cell receptor beta chains from one sample, sequenced in a study of identical twins. One entry per CDR3 protein, called by TCRdb with MiXCR from the 5' RACE reads. The sample shows a few hundred thousand distinct CDR3 sequences, about 8.5% of them seen only once. These data were likewise used in another study, on yellow fever vaccine responses in identical twins.

Sequencing used CD8+ T cells sorted from blood. All receptors derive from a young woman in good health. CDR3s include the opening cysteine and the closing phenylalanine or tryptophan. Each record gives: D gene, J gene, V gene, clone size, CDR3 protein, CDR3 DNA. D genes are given only for firm matches. Expanded clones get a size class; other rows say once, few or many, or leave the size out.

d_call: TRBD1; j_call: TRBJ2-7; v_call: TRBV29-1; clone_size: many; cdr3_aa: CSAKGQGRSGSYEQYF; cdr3_nt: TGCAGCGCAAAGGGACAGGGCAGATCGGGCTCCTACGAGCAGTACTTC
d_call: NA; j_call: TRBJ2-3; v_call: TRBV28; clone_size: NA; cdr3_aa: CASSFFEASSTDTQYF; cdr3_nt: TGTGCCAGCAGTTTTTTCGAGGCCTCTAGCACAGATACGCAGTATTTT
d_call: TRBD2; j_call: TRBJ2-5; v_call: TRBV2; clone_size: few; cdr3_aa: CASMQTVSGRSQETQYF; cdr3_nt: TGTGCCAGCATGCAGACTGTTAGCGGGAGGAGCCAAGAGACCCAGTACTTC
d_call: NA; j_call: TRBJ2-7; v_call: TRBV29-1; clone_size: NA; cdr3_aa: CSVEEAGQSSYEQYF; cdr3_nt: TGCAGCGTTGAAGAAGCCGGACAGAGCTCCTACGAGCAGTACTTC
d_call: NA; j_call: TRBJ2-3; v_call: TRBV5-1; clone_size: few; cdr3_aa: CASSLAGAGAPADTQYF; cdr3_nt: TGCGCCAGCAGCTTGGCCGGGGCGGGGGCTCCAGCAGATACGCAGTATTTT
d_call: TRBD2; j_call: TRBJ2-1; v_call: TRBV3-1; clone_size: many; cdr3_aa: CASSQDRSGGAREQFF; cdr3_nt: TGTGCCAGCAGCCAAGATAGGAGCGGGGGGGCCCGGGAGCAGTTCTTC
d_call: TRBD1; j_call: TRBJ2-2; v_call: TRBV4-3; clone_size: few; cdr3_aa: CASSKAPRGLSTGELFF; cdr3_nt: TGCGCCAGCAGCAAAGCCCCCAGGGGGCTAAGTACCGGGGAGCTGTTTTTT
d_call: NA; j_call: TRBJ1-1; v_call: TRBV7-8; clone_size: many; cdr3_aa: CASSPVQNTEAFF; cdr3_nt: TGTGCCAGCAGCCCGGTACAGAACACTGAAGCTTTCTTT
d_call: TRBD2; j_call: TRBJ2-1; v_call: TRBV2; clone_size: many; cdr3_aa: CASSRTSGSYEQFF; cdr3_nt: TGTGCCAGCAGTCGGACTAGCGGGAGCTATGAGCAGTTCTTC
d_call: TRBD2; j_call: TRBJ2-1; v_call: TRBV6-2/TRBV6-3; clone_size: NA; cdr3_aa: CASSPASGSFNEQFF; cdr3_nt: TGTGCCAGCAGTCCGGCTAGCGGGAGTTTCAATGAGCAGTTCTTC
d_call: TRBD2; j_call: TRBJ2-3; v_call: TRBV27; clone_size: many; cdr3_aa: CASSLFAGLAGSTDTQYF; cdr3_nt: TGTGCCAGCAGTTTATTTGCGGGACTAGCTGGTAGCACAGATACGCAGTATTTT
d_call: NA; j_call: TRBJ2-3; v_call: TRBV6-5; clone_size: NA; cdr3_aa: CASSYMTGGTDTQYF; cdr3_nt: TGTGCCAGCAGTTACATGACGGGAGGCACAGATACGCAGTATTTT
d_call: TRBD2; j_call: TRBJ2-1; v_call: TRBV5-5; clone_size: few; cdr3_aa: CASSLELAGSYNEQFF; cdr3_nt: TGTGCCAGCAGCTTGGAATTAGCGGGCTCCTACAATGAGCAGTTCTTC
d_call: NA; j_call: TRBJ1-1; v_call: TRBV29-1; clone_size: few; cdr3_aa: CSVETGIPEAFF; cdr3_nt: TGCAGCGTGGAGACCGGAATCCCTGAAGCTTTCTTT
d_call: NA; j_call: TRBJ2-3; v_call: TRBV7-9; clone_size: many; cdr3_aa: CASSSSVTDTQYF; cdr3_nt: TGTGCCAGCAGCTCCTCGGTCACAGATACGCAGTATTTT
d_call: NA; j_call: TRBJ2-7; v_call: TRBV27; clone_size: few; cdr3_aa: CASGVGEQYF; cdr3_nt: TGTGCCAGCGGGGTTGGCGAGCAGTACTTC
d_call: TRBD1; j_call: TRBJ2-7; v_call: TRBV5-5; clone_size: NA; cdr3_aa: CASSLFAGGPSYEQYF; cdr3_nt: TGTGCCAGCAGCTTGTTTGCAGGGGGTCCGTCCTACGAGCAGTACTTC
d_call: NA; j_call: TRBJ2-7; v_call: TRBV4-3; clone_size: few; cdr3_aa: CASSQVWGTAGSDLTHEQYF; cdr3_nt: TGCGCCAGCAGCCAAGTCTGGGGCACGGCGGGGAGCGATCTGACCCACGAGCAGTACTTC
d_call: NA; j_call: TRBJ2-7; v_call: TRBV2; clone_size: few; cdr3_aa: CATTVAANEQYF; cdr3_nt: TGTGCCACCACGGTGGCAGCGAACGAGCAGTACTTC